A single sample gave rise to the 30 T cell receptor beta chains below, sequenced in a study of T cell changes during pregnancy in multiple sclerosis. Some clones are missing from TCRdb's copy, which holds only in-frame ones; the method was immunoSEQ multiplex PCR. The data hold about 75,000 clones, with approximately 90% observed a single time. Material: CD4+ T cells from peripheral blood mononuclear cells, obtained before pregnancy. The receptors stem from a female donor with multiple sclerosis, enrolled in a pregnancy study.

The chain couples TRBV5-1 to TRBJ2-3; 9 bases are a match to TRBD1. With 1 base clipped from V and 3 bases from J, the junction kept 9 bases outside the gene matches. The germline V gene encodes CDR1 SGHRS and CDR2 YFSETQ. The length of the CDR3 is 17 residues. CDR3 in amino acids: CASSLLGQGKGTDTQYF. The CDR3 region has the DNA TGCGCCAGCAGCTTGCTCGGACAGGGGAAGGGAACAGATACGCAGTATTTT.

The table lists this clone with a count of one. The chain couples TRBV28 to TRBJ2-4; 11 nucleotides align to TRBD1. Germline CDR1 MDHEN, CDR2 SYDVKM. The CDR3 runs 18 residues. V dropped 7 bases and J dropped 0; count of bases not matched to a gene: 11. CDR3 nucleotides: TGTGCCAGCACCAAGGAGGGACAGGGGGATCTAGCCAAAAACATTCAGTACTTC. It specifies CASTKEGQGDLAKNIQYF.

The chain carries TRBV29-1 and TRBJ2-1; TRBD1 is a possible D gene (6 bases). In germline, CDR1 is SQVTM, CDR2 ANQGSEA. CDR3 length equals 17 residues. Trimming stripped 4 bases from V and 11 bases from J, with 30 bases between. DNA for the CDR3: TGCAGCGTTGTTGAAATAGGTATCCGGGACAAACTCTTCAAGCAGTTCTTC. Its protein product is CSVVEIGIRDKLFKQFF.

The rearrangement joins TRBV19 to TRBJ2-2, with D possibly TRBD2 on 5 matching bases. V lost 5 bases and J lost 5, with 9 bases in between. The CDR3 loop spans 13 amino acids. Germline assignment: CDR1 LNHDA and CDR2 SQIVND (reference sequence). CDR3 nucleotide sequence: TGTGCCAGTAGTCCACGGGATACCGGGGAGCTGTTTTTT. Its protein is CASSPRDTGELFF.

The chain links TRBV29-1 to TRBJ2-7; the match to TRBD2 covers 7 bases. This CDR3 has 12 amino acids. Looked up from germline, CDR1 is SQVTM and CDR2 is ANQGSEA. V was clipped by 6 bases and J by 2 bases; unmatched bases: 4. DNA of the CDR3: TGCAGCGTAGGTACTAGCGCCTACGAGCAGTACTTC. Its translation is CSVGTSAYEQYF.

This clone was recorded only once. This chain links TRBV27 with TRBJ2-7; a weak D match, TRBD1 (6 bases). Trimming removed 3 bases at V and 2 bases at J, with 11 bases between. Germline V gene lookup returns CDR1 MNHEY and CDR2 SMNVEV (reference sequence). This CDR3 spans 14 amino acids. The CDR3, as DNA: TGTGCCAGCAGTTTGAGACAGGAGACCTACGAGCAGTACTTC. Protein product: CASSLRQETYEQYF.

The chain links TRBV30 to TRBJ2-1; TRBD2 matches 8 bases. The germline V gene encodes CDR1 GTSNPN and CDR2 SVGIG (reference sequence). The CDR3 runs to 15 residues. The CDR3, as DNA: TGTGGGCTGGGACTAGACTTGAGCTCCTACAATGAGCAGTTCTTC. Its protein product is CGLGLDLSSYNEQFF.

This clone was picked up a small number of times. The chain couples TRBV5-1 to TRBJ2-4; D might be TRBD2 (5 bases). V gave up 4 bases and J gave up 3 bases, with 14 bases separating them. In germline, CDR1 is SGHRS, CDR2 YFSETQ. The length of the CDR3 is 15 residues. CDR3 in amino acids: CASSTLRVDKNIQYF. CDR3 nucleotide sequence: TGCGCCAGCAGCACCCTGCGGGTAGACAAAAACATTCAGTACTTC.

This chain's CDR3 is CSVGTTGFAYEQYF. For the CDR3, the DNA is TGCAGCGTGGGGACGACAGGGTTCGCCTACGAGCAGTACTTC. V and J are TRBV29-1 and TRBJ2-7, with TRBD1 matching over 7 bases. V lost 6 bases, J lost 2 bases, and 10 bases stayed unmatched. Germline V lookup: CDR1 SQVTM, CDR2 ANQGSEA. This CDR3 is built from 14 residues.

This chain uses TRBV5-1 with TRBJ2-7; 8 bases match TRBD1. The germline gives CDR1 SGHRS, CDR2 YFSETQ. Unmatched junction bases numbered 3, after V lost 1 base and J lost 0 bases. The CDR3 sequence is 15 residues long. The CDR3 reads CASSLLGQVSYEQYF. The CDR3 DNA reads as TGCGCCAGCAGCTTGTTGGGACAGGTCTCCTACGAGCAGTACTTC.

This chain joins TRBV19 and TRBJ2-3; 7 bases are shared with TRBD2. V trimming: 6 bases; J trimming: 4 bases; junction bases outside the gene matches: 10. Germline V gives CDR1 LNHDA, CDR2 SQIVND (reference sequence). CDR3 length equals 15 residues. CDR3 sequence: CASSGSAGVSDTQYF. In nucleotides, the CDR3 is TGTGCCAGTAGCGGAAGCGCGGGGGTTTCAGATACGCAGTATTTT. The complete variable domain, with remaining parts taken from reference TRBV19 and TRBJ2-3, reads DGGITQSPKYLFRKEGQNVTLSCEQNLNHDAMYWYRQDPGQGLRLIYYSQIVNDFQKGDIAEGYSVSREKKESFPLTVTSAQKNPTAFYLCASSGSAGVSDTQYFGPGTRLTVL.

This clone appeared a single time. CDR3 region: CASSPRQHTEAFF. The DNA for the CDR3 is TGTGCCAGTAGCCCCAGACAGCACACTGAAGCTTTCTTT. The rearrangement links TRBV19 to TRBJ1-1; maybe TRBD1 (5 bases). V dropped 6 bases and J dropped 3 bases, with 11 bases sitting between them. Germline V lookup: CDR1 LNHDA, CDR2 SQIVND (reference sequence). This CDR3 region has 13 residues.

This chain joins TRBV2 and TRBJ2-1; TRBD1 might be the D (5 bases). CDR1 is SNHLY and CDR2 is FYNNEI in the germline V gene. The V gene lost 0 bases and the J gene lost 3 bases, with 9 bases spanning the gap. The CDR3 totals 15 residues. The CDR3 protein is CASSEAGVGYNEQFF. CDR3 in DNA: TGTGCCAGCAGTGAAGCAGGGGTTGGCTACAATGAGCAGTTCTTC.

This sequence joins TRBV5-1 and TRBJ2-5; 9 nucleotides align to TRBD2. Losses at the gene ends were 2 bases for V and 5 bases for J; bases not matched to a gene: 4. Germline-derived CDR1 and CDR2 are SGHRS and YFSETQ. The CDR3 is made up of 14 amino acids. DNA of the CDR3: TGCGCCAGCAGCTTCGGTAGCGGGAGCGAGACCCAGTACTTC. It encodes CASSFGSGSETQYF.

The chain links TRBV5-4 to TRBJ2-2; TRBD1 agrees at 12 bases. Germline CDR1 reads SGHNT; CDR2 reads YYREEE (reference sequence). Trimming cost V 0 bases and J 6 bases; bases outside gene matches: 6. This CDR3 region has 17 residues. Here the CDR3 DNA reads TGTGCCAGCAGCTTGGACCCGGGACAGGGGGCGGCCGGGGAGCTGTTTTTT. This encodes CASSLDPGQGAAGELFF.

This chain links TRBV5-4 with TRBJ2-5; the D is unclear. The germline gives CDR1 SGHNT, CDR2 YYREEE (reference sequence). The V gene lost 4 bases and the J gene lost 4 bases, with 14 bases spanning the gap. CDR3 length: 14 amino acids. The DNA of the CDR3 is TGTGCCAGCAGCCCCCGTTCGATCGGAGAGACCCAGTACTTC. Amino acid sequence: CASSPRSIGETQYF.

The chain couples TRBV7-3 to TRBJ1-1; possible D gene TRBD1, 5 bases. V was pared by 5 bases and J by 4 bases, with 20 bases between. This CDR3 contains 16 residues. Germline CDR1 is SGHTA and CDR2 is FQGTGA. This CDR3 reads CASSPRAGLGGTEAFF. Here the CDR3 DNA reads TGTGCCAGCAGCCCAAGGGCCGGGCTCGGGGGCACTGAAGCTTTCTTT.

The rearrangement joins TRBV6-6 to TRBJ2-7, with 7 positions matching TRBD1. J gave up 1 base and V 6 bases, and 9 bases lay outside the gene matches. Per germline, CDR1 MNHNY and CDR2 SVGAGI (reference sequence). This CDR3 is 15 amino acids long. CDR3 DNA sequence: TGTGCCAGCAGGCTTCGGACAGGCGAATCCTACGAGCAGTACTTC. It is translated as CASRLRTGESYEQYF.

The V call is TRBV15, the J call TRBJ1-1; D is undetermined. The V and J ends lost 4 bases and 7 bases respectively, with 13 bases between them. CDR3 size: 13 residues. Germline assignment: CDR1 LNHNV and CDR2 YYDKDF (reference sequence). CDR3 nucleotides: TGTGCCACCAGCAAACATCTAGGTTATGAAGCTTTCTTT. Translated: CATSKHLGYEAFF. The full variable domain, rest sourced from reference TRBV15 and TRBJ1-1, is DAMVIQNPRYQVTQFGKPVTLSCSQTLNHNVMYWYQQKSSQAPKLLFHYYDKDFNNEADTPDNFQSRRPNTSFCFLDIRSPGLGDTAMYLCATSKHLGYEAFFGQGTRLTVV.

The V gene is TRBV5-1, the J gene TRBJ2-2, with TRBD1 as a possible D gene (6 bases). The CDR3 sequence is 17 residues long. Deletions cut 4 bases from V and 4 bases from J, with 20 bases between. Germline assignment: CDR1 SGHRS and CDR2 YFSETQ. CDR3 residues: CASSPENRVRGTGELFF. CDR3 coding DNA: TGCGCCAGCAGCCCGGAAAACAGGGTTCGAGGCACCGGGGAGCTGTTTTTT.

The V call is TRBV7-8, the J call TRBJ2-7; D possibly corresponds to TRBD1 (6 bases). Germline CDR1 SGHVS, CDR2 FQNEAQ. CDR3 length: 14 amino acids. V lost 7 bases and J lost 6, with 19 bases in between. The CDR3 DNA reads TGTGCCAGCACCATACTCGGGCAGGGGATCGAGCAGTACTTC. Translated, it gives CASTILGQGIEQYF.

V usage is TRBV10-3 and J usage is TRBJ1-2; D may be TRBD1 (6 bases). The CDR3 consists of 14 residues. V was pared by 6 bases and J by 3 bases, with 14 bases between. Per germline, CDR1 ENHRY and CDR2 SYGVKD. The CDR3 coding sequence is TGTGCCATCAGCCCCGCGGGGGCATACTATGGCTACACCTTC. This codes for CAISPAGAYYGYTF.

This chain uses TRBV9 with TRBJ1-4; 8 nucleotides agree with TRBD1. The CDR3 is made up of 15 amino acids. J was trimmed by 6 bases and V by 3 bases; bases with no gene match: 7. CDR1 and CDR2 from the germline V gene are SGDLS and YYNGEE. The DNA for the CDR3 is TGTGCCAGCAGCGCCCAGGGGGCGGGTTATGAAAAACTGTTTTTT. Amino acids: CASSAQGAGYEKLFF. The variable domain in full, with the rest retrieved from reference TRBV9 and TRBJ1-4, is DSGVTQTPKHLITATGQRVTLRCSPRSGDLSVYWYQQSLDQGLQFLIQYYNGEERAKGNILERFSAQQFPDLHSELNLSSLELGDSALYFCASSAQGAGYEKLFFGSGTQLSVL.

The rearrangement uses TRBV7-9 and TRBJ1-5; 7 bases agree with TRBD1. The germline gives CDR1 SEHNR, CDR2 FQNEAQ (reference sequence). The CDR3 length is 15 residues. The junction had 3 bases not matched to a gene; V was cut back by 1 base and J by 3 bases. The CDR3 nucleotides read TGTGCCAGCAGCTTAGGGGACAGCCACAATCAGCCCCAGCATTTT. Translation gives CASSLGDSHNQPQHF.

In DNA, the CDR3 is TGTGCCAGTGGAGGACAGGGGGCCAGCTCTGGAAACACCATATATTTT. Its protein is CASGGQGASSGNTIYF. This chain links TRBV19 with TRBJ1-3; TRBD1 agrees at 11 bases. The CDR3 extends over 16 amino acids. J was trimmed by 0 bases and V by 8 bases; bases with no gene match: 6. From germline, CDR1 is LNHDA and CDR2 SQIVND (reference sequence). Filled out from reference TRBV19 and TRBJ1-3, the complete variable domain reads DGGITQSPKYLFRKEGQNVTLSCEQNLNHDAMYWYRQDPGQGLRLIYYSQIVNDFQKGDIAEGYSVSREKKESFPLTVTSAQKNPTAFYLCASGGQGASSGNTIYFGEGSWLTVV.

The chain combines TRBV5-4 with TRBJ2-3; possible D gene TRBD1, 6 bases. From germline, CDR1 is SGHNT and CDR2 YYREEE (reference sequence). CDR3 length equals 14 residues. V lost 4 bases to trimming and J lost 4 bases, with 13 bases between them. The CDR3 coding sequence is TGTGCCAGCAGCGAAGGGGGTAGCGCAGATACGCAGTATTTT. Residues: CASSEGGSADTQYF. The variable domain in full, with the rest retrieved from reference TRBV5-4 and TRBJ2-3, is ETGVTQSPTHLIKTRGQQVTLRCSSQSGHNTVSWYQQALGQGPQFIFQYYREEENGRGNFPPRFSGLQFPNYSSELNVNALELDDSALYLCASSEGGSADTQYFGPGTRLTVL.

This clone appeared once. The V and J genes are TRBV30 and TRBJ1-1; 10 nucleotides agree with TRBD1. The germline V gene encodes CDR1 GTSNPN and CDR2 SVGIG (reference sequence). This CDR3 spans 18 amino acids. V shed 4 bases and J 2 bases; nucleotides not matched to a gene: 16. In nucleotides, the CDR3 is TGTGCCTGGATGAAGGGATCCGGGACAGGGGTGTACAACACTGAAGCTTTCTTT. It yields the protein CAWMKGSGTGVYNTEAFF.

V and J are TRBV5-1 and TRBJ2-7; 15 positions agree with TRBD2. Germline V CDR1 and CDR2: SGHRS, YFSETQ. V shed 3 bases, J shed 1 base, and the junction held 2 bases outside the gene matches. The CDR3 has 16 residues. CDR3 nucleotide sequence: TGCGCCAGCAGCTGGGGACTAGCGGGAGGATCCTACGAGCAGTACTTC. Its protein product is CASSWGLAGGSYEQYF.

The J gene is TRBJ2-6, the V gene TRBV30; tentatively, D is TRBD2 (5 bases). The CDR3 length is 15 residues. The germline V and J ends were trimmed by 3 bases and 0 bases, with 9 bases remaining between them. Germline-derived CDR1 and CDR2 are GTSNPN and SVGIG (reference sequence). CDR3 region: CAWRDWNSGANVLTF. In DNA, the CDR3 is TGTGCCTGGAGGGACTGGAACTCTGGGGCCAACGTCCTGACTTTC.

The chain couples TRBV4-3 to TRBJ2-2; TRBD2 is a possible D gene (6 bases). Germline loops: CDR1 LGHNA, CDR2 YSLEER. The V gene lost 0 bases and the J gene lost 7 bases, with 12 bases spanning the gap. The CDR3 has 15 residues. CDR3 DNA sequence: TGCGCCAGCAGCCAAGAAGGGACTCCCGGCGGGGAGCTGTTTTTT. Protein product: CASSQEGTPGGELFF.